The 18 T cell receptor beta chains listed next were all sequenced from one sample in a study of identifying expanded T cells in peripheral blood. Profiling relied on immunoSEQ multiplex PCR, and the TCRdb table lists in-frame clones only, not all of them. The data contain about 90,000 clones, about 90% of them singletons. Sequenced sample: blood. The origin of the receptors is a person aged 18-70 years in good health.

The chain couples TRBV7-3 to TRBJ1-1, with a weak D call TRBD1 (5 bases). CDR1 is SGHTA, CDR2 FQGTGA, per germline. This CDR3 region has 14 residues. V gave up 0 bases and J gave up 6 bases, with 11 bases separating them. The CDR3 protein is CASSLTGPVSEAFF. CDR3 in DNA: TGTGCCAGCAGCTTAACGGGGCCCGTTTCTGAAGCTTTCTTT.

This clone has just one count. The chain joins TRBV19 to TRBJ2-5; tentative D call: TRBD2 (7 bases). CDR3 length equals 18 residues. V lost 1 base and J 1 base, leaving 19 bases between the germline ends. Per the germline V gene, CDR1 is LNHDA and CDR2 is SQIVND (reference sequence). The CDR3 loop reads CASSIAGPAGATQETQYF. CDR3 DNA: TGTGCCAGTAGTATAGCCGGCCCCGCGGGGGCGACCCAAGAGACCCAGTACTTC.

V gene TRBV19 combines with J gene TRBJ1-2, with a possible D match to TRBD1 (6 bases). Germline V lookup: CDR1 LNHDA, CDR2 SQIVND (reference sequence). The CDR3 has 11 residues. V was trimmed by 10 bases and J by 8 bases, leaving 14 bases between them. The DNA of the CDR3 is TGTGCCACAAGGGACATCCCGGGCTACACCTTC. Residues: CATRDIPGYTF.

This clone was counted once. The chain uses TRBV21-1 and TRBJ1-1; TRBD1, the table's D call, lacks a check against the DNA. TRBV21-1 is a documented pseudogene. This CDR3 region has 14 residues. The CDR3 protein is CASSKTGVNTEAFF. CDR3 DNA sequence: TGTGCCAGCAGCAAGACAGGGGTGAACACTGAAGCTTTCTTT.

This sequence joins TRBV30 and TRBJ2-5, with 9 bases matching TRBD1. J gave up 2 bases and V 0 bases, and 4 bases lay outside the gene matches. CDR3 length: 15 residues. Germline assignment: CDR1 GTSNPN and CDR2 SVGIG (reference sequence). The CDR3: CAWSVGTGFQETQYF. In DNA, the CDR3 is TGTGCCTGGAGTGTTGGGACAGGGTTTCAAGAGACCCAGTACTTC. The full variable domain, with the rest looked up from reference TRBV30 and TRBJ2-5, is SQTIHQWPATLVQPVGSPLSLECTVEGTSNPNLYWYRQAAGRGLQLLFYSVGIGQISSEVPQNLSASRPQDRQFILSSKKLLLSDSGFYLCAWSVGTGFQETQYFGPGTRLLVL.

This chain connects TRBV4-1 to TRBJ2-7; no reliable D call. The CDR3 is 15 residues long. CDR1 and CDR2 (germline): MGHRA, YSYEKL. Trimming removed 4 bases from V and 3 bases from J, with 16 bases in between. Here the CDR3 DNA reads TGCGCCAGCAGCCGCTCGGTTGGGCAGAACTACGAGCAGTACTTC. Translated: CASSRSVGQNYEQYF.

This chain joins TRBV11-3 and TRBJ2-3; tentative D call: TRBD1 (5 bases). The CDR3 is 15 amino acids. Germline V CDR1 and CDR2: SGHNT, YENEEA. The V end was cut by 1 base, the J end by 4 bases, with 12 bases between. Here the CDR3 DNA reads TGTGCCAGCAGCTTAGTGTGGTCACAGGCAGATACGCAGTATTTT. It yields the protein CASSLVWSQADTQYF. Drawing the rest from reference TRBV11-3 and TRBJ2-3, the complete variable domain is EAGVVQSPRYKIIEKKQPVAFWCNPISGHNTLYWYLQNLGQGPELLIRYENEEAVDDSQLPKDRFSAERLKGVDSTLKIQPAELGDSAVYLCASSLVWSQADTQYFGPGTRLTVL.

The gene calls are TRBV4-1 and TRBJ2-6; TRBD1 matches at 8 bases. V shed 4 bases, J shed 0 bases, and the junction held 8 bases outside the gene matches. The CDR3 is made up of 18 amino acids. CDR1 MGHRA and CDR2 YSYEKL come from the germline V gene. In DNA form, the CDR3 reads TGCGCCAGCAGCCCCTCGGACAGGGTTCGCTCTGGGGCCAACGTCCTGACTTTC. It yields the protein CASSPSDRVRSGANVLTF.

The genes are TRBV19 and TRBJ2-1; the D is unclear. Between the trimmed V and J ends, which lost 2 bases and 7 bases, there was a span of 12 bases. The CDR3 runs to 14 residues. Germline V gives CDR1 LNHDA, CDR2 SQIVND (reference sequence). This chain's CDR3 is CASSIISSRNEQFF. Here the CDR3 DNA reads TGTGCCAGTAGTATAATATCTTCCAGGAATGAGCAGTTCTTC.

The V and J genes are TRBV18 and TRBJ1-5; perhaps TRBD1 as D (5 bases). The V gene's germline CDR1 is KGHSH and CDR2 LQKENI. Between the trimmed V and J ends, which lost 2 bases and 9 bases, there was a span of 11 bases. There are 13 residues in the CDR3. The CDR3 is CASSPEIRGPQHF. CDR3 bases: TGTGCCAGCTCACCAGAAATAAGGGGGCCCCAGCATTTT.

This clone was found a few times. This chain joins TRBV30 and TRBJ1-1, with D unresolved. The V end was cut by 2 bases, the J end by 2 bases, with 3 bases between. Germline-derived CDR1 and CDR2 are GTSNPN and SVGIG (reference sequence). The CDR3 length is 11 residues. The CDR3 region has the DNA TGTGCCTGGAGTTTAAACACTGAAGCTTTCTTT. It is translated as CAWSLNTEAFF.

The V call is TRBV27, the J call TRBJ2-7, with 9 positions matching TRBD1. The CDR3 has 16 residues. V lost 4 bases and J lost 11; bases outside the gene matches: 18. Germline V gives CDR1 MNHEY, CDR2 SMNVEV (reference sequence). The CDR3 DNA follows: TGTGCCAGCAGTTCCCCGACCCGGGACAGGGAACGTTTGAAGTACTTC. This gives the protein CASSSPTRDRERLKYF.

The chain links TRBV5-1 to TRBJ1-2; D ambiguous. From germline, CDR1 is SGHRS and CDR2 YFSETQ. V lost 4 bases and J lost 2, with 12 bases in between. The CDR3 runs to 14 residues. CDR3 DNA sequence: TGCGCCAGCAGCCCCCGGGCGGGGAACTATGGCTACACCTTC. It specifies CASSPRAGNYGYTF.

The rearrangement links TRBV6-6 to TRBJ1-2; D ambiguous. Trimming took off 8 bases at V and 6 bases at J, with 19 bases between the two ends. The germline V gene has CDR1 MNHNY and CDR2 SVGAGI (reference sequence). This CDR3 comprises 14 residues. The CDR3: CASGRRTKRDGYTF. In nucleotides, the CDR3 is TGTGCCAGCGGCCGGCGAACGAAGAGGGATGGCTACACCTTC.

The table lists this clone with a count of one. V usage is TRBV7-2 and J usage is TRBJ2-3; 8 bases match TRBD2. This CDR3 contains 17 residues. The V gene's germline CDR1 is SGHTA and CDR2 FQGNSA. The junction had 11 bases not matched to a gene; V was cut back by 4 bases and J by 2 bases. As DNA, the CDR3 is TGTGCCAGCAGCTCCTCGACTAGCGCGGCCATCACAGATACGCAGTATTTT. Residues: CASSSSTSAAITDTQYF.

V is TRBV6-6 and J is TRBJ1-4; 7 bases agree with TRBD1. The germline gives CDR1 MNHNY, CDR2 SVGAGI (reference sequence). The V segment lost 6 bases and the J segment 4 bases; nucleotides outside the gene matches: 8. The CDR3 length is 15 residues. The CDR3 bases are TGTGCCAGCAGGTCCTGGACAGGCAATAATGAAAAACTGTTTTTT. This encodes CASRSWTGNNEKLFF.

The CDR3: CATSSKAGGYEQYF. The CDR3 nucleotides are TGTGCCACCAGCTCAAAAGCGGGGGGCTACGAGCAGTACTTC. The rearrangement links TRBV15 to TRBJ2-7, with TRBD2 matching 9 bases. J was trimmed by 3 bases and V by 5 bases; bases with no gene match: 5. Germline assignment: CDR1 LNHNV and CDR2 YYDKDF (reference sequence). The CDR3 contains 14 residues.

The chain uses TRBV20-1 and TRBJ1-3; no definite D call. Looked up from germline, CDR1 is DFQATT and CDR2 is SNEGSKA (reference sequence). The ends were cut back, 4 bases at V and 7 bases at J, with 8 bases in the middle. This CDR3 has 11 residues. CDR3 nucleotides: TGCAGTGCTACCGGGGAGAACACCATATATTTT. It is translated as CSATGENTIYF.